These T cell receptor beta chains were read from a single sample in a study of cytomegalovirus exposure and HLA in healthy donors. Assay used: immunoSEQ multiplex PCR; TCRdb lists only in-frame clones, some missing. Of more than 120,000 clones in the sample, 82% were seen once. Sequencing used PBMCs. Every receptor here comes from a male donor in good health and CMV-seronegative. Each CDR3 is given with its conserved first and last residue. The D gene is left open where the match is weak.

CDR3 DNA: TGCACCAGCAGCCAAGAGAATGAGGCCTACTACGAGCAGTACTTC
CDR3 protein: CTSSQENEAYYEQYF
J gene: TRBJ2-7
V gene: TRBV1
D gene: NA

CDR3 DNA: TGTGCCAGCAGCATGACGGGACAGGGCTCTGGCTACACCTTC
CDR3 protein: CASSMTGQGSGYTF
J gene: TRBJ1-2
V gene: TRBV2
D gene: TRBD1

CDR3 DNA: TGTGCCACCAGCAGATACAGACTAGGCCTGCAGTACTTC
CDR3 protein: CATSRYRLGLQYF
J gene: TRBJ2-7
V gene: TRBV15
D gene: NA

CDR3 DNA: TGTGCCAGCAGTTACTCGGGAGGGACAACTAATGAAAAACTGTTTTTT
CDR3 protein: CASSYSGGTTNEKLFF
J gene: TRBJ1-4
V gene: TRBV6-6
D gene: NA

CDR3 DNA: TGTGCCAGCAGCAGCGGGCCCCAGGGCTACGAGCAGTACTTC
CDR3 protein: CASSSGPQGYEQYF
J gene: TRBJ2-7
V gene: TRBV11-2
D gene: NA

CDR3 DNA: TGTGCCAGCAGCTCTGGGGGGAGCACAGATACGCAGTATTTT
CDR3 protein: CASSSGGSTDTQYF
J gene: TRBJ2-3
V gene: TRBV7-3
D gene: NA

CDR3 DNA: TGTGCCAGCAGGGGACTGCTGAACACTGAAGCTTTCTTT
CDR3 protein: CASRGLLNTEAFF
J gene: TRBJ1-1
V gene: TRBV27
D gene: NA

CDR3 DNA: TGTGCCAGCTCCACCCTCGAGGGTGAAAAACTGTTTTTT
CDR3 protein: CASSTLEGEKLFF
J gene: TRBJ1-4
V gene: TRBV18
D gene: NA

CDR3 DNA: TGTGCCAGCAGCGTATTGGGCTCCACCGGGGAGCTGTTTTTT
CDR3 protein: CASSVLGSTGELFF
J gene: TRBJ2-2
V gene: TRBV9
D gene: NA

CDR3 DNA: TGCGCCAGCAGCTTGGATTTAGCGGCCTCCTACGAGCAGTACTTC
CDR3 protein: CASSLDLAASYEQYF
J gene: TRBJ2-7
V gene: TRBV5-1
D gene: NA

CDR3 DNA: TGTGCCAGCAGTCCGGGACACCAACAAGAGACCCAGTACTTC
CDR3 protein: CASSPGHQQETQYF
J gene: TRBJ2-5
V gene: TRBV28
D gene: NA

CDR3 DNA: TGCGCCAGCAGCCCTATTCCCGGAGAGACTGAAGCTTTCTTT
CDR3 protein: CASSPIPGETEAFF
J gene: TRBJ1-1
V gene: TRBV4-1
D gene: NA

CDR3 DNA: TGCAGCGCTGAGGACAGTAGCTCCTACAATGAGCAGTTCTTC
CDR3 protein: CSAEDSSSYNEQFF
J gene: TRBJ2-1
V gene: TRBV29-1
D gene: NA